This T cell receptor (beta chain) is from a study of control samples from healthy donors and cancer patients. Assay used: immunoSEQ multiplex PCR; TCRdb lists only in-frame clones, some missing. The data hold roughly 190,000 clones, with roughly nine tenths observed a single time. This sequence originates from a man aged 25 to 45 in good health. Source material: blood.

CDR3 nucleotides: TGTGCCAGCAGCTTGTGGGCGAACGAAAAACTGTTTTTT. Amino acids: CASSLWANEKLFF. The chain recombines TRBV11-2 with TRBJ1-4; no clear D gene. CDR3 length: 13 residues. Germline V gene data show CDR1 as SGHAT and CDR2 as FQNNGV. V was clipped by 3 bases and J by 8 bases, with 10 bases between them.